These 4 T cell receptor beta chains were sequenced from one sample in a study of cytomegalovirus exposure and HLA in healthy donors (dated by TCRdb to 2016 to 2017). Library method: the immunoSEQ multiplex PCR assay. A mixture of 60 forward primers for TCR Vbeta segments and 13 reverse primers for TCR Jbeta segments was used in the multiplex PCR. TCRdb retrieved this table from immuneACCESS and kept in-frame rearrangements only. Not all clones are present; in checked studies, unresolved V genes account for under half, and no reason is known for the remainder. The sample table lists about 170,000 clones, approximately 70% of them with a count of one. About 7% of the sample lies in the top ten. Sequenced input: PBMCs. All receptors come from a man in his forties or fifties in good health and CMV-seropositive.

J is TRBJ2-7 and V is TRBV6-5; 8 bases fit TRBD1. In germline, CDR1 is MNHEY, CDR2 SVGAGI. V lost 0 bases and J lost 2; bases outside the gene matches: 6. There are 16 residues in the CDR3. The CDR3 sequence is CASSYSTTGEPYEQYF. CDR3 DNA: TGTGCCAGCAGTTACTCGACGACAGGGGAGCCCTACGAGCAGTACTTC.

This sequence joins TRBV5-1 and TRBJ1-1; D is perhaps TRBD1 (6 bases). Germline CDR1 reads SGHRS; CDR2 reads YFSETQ. This CDR3 has 17 residues. V was shortened by 4 bases and J by 0 bases, with 19 bases between the two germline ends. CDR3 nucleotides: TGCGCCAGCAGCCTCGGACAGCCTTCTCTTATGAACACTGAAGCTTTCTTT. Encoded protein: CASSLGQPSLMNTEAFF.

V and J are TRBV7-9 and TRBJ2-5; D is uncertain. Trimming removed 4 bases at V and 0 bases at J, with 12 bases between. The CDR3 runs to 15 residues. From germline, CDR1 is SEHNR and CDR2 FQNEAQ (reference sequence). The CDR3 sequence is CASSSPYGYQETQYF. CDR3 coding DNA: TGTGCCAGCAGCTCCCCATACGGGTACCAAGAGACCCAGTACTTC.

The chain has TRBV29-1 and TRBJ2-2, with TRBD2 identical over 10 bases. Trimming removed 4 bases from V and 0 bases from J; junction bases left unmatched: 8. The CDR3 totals 17 residues. Germline assignment: CDR1 SQVTM and CDR2 ANQGSEA. The CDR3 coding sequence is TGCAGCGTTGTTGCCCTAGCGGGGGCTCCGAACACCGGGGAGCTGTTTTTT. It yields the protein CSVVALAGAPNTGELFF.